This T cell receptor (beta chain) was sequenced during a study of blood T cell repertoires in COVID-19. Turning to the study itself: Sites in the United States, Italy and Spain provided acute and convalescent COVID-19 samples. Nucleic acid was either cDNA or gDNA, and it came from T cells, B-cell-depleted T cells, or PBMCs.

Authors' methods: Cell counts per sample came from amplifying reference gene primers. Sequenced by immunoSEQ multiplex PCR; TCRdb stores in-frame clones only, minus some. V, J and clone size reflect that table, while D and trimming were determined from the DNA. The data hold 200,000 to 250,000 clones, with 80% to 95% observed a single time. CDR3 length equals 12 residues. V lost 0 bases and J 10 bases, leaving 10 bases between the germline ends. Looked up from germline, CDR1 is SGHVS and CDR2 is FQNEAQ. Followed longitudinally, the Seattle patients had been enrolled during active infection. This clonotype was sampled from a man aged 55 to 70 with COVID-19, enrolled during active disease. This chain joins TRBV7-8 and TRBJ2-7; D is ambiguous. The sequenced material came from peripheral blood. CDR3 in DNA: TGTGCCAGCAGCTTAGCTAGCCAACCTCAGTACTTC. Amino acid sequence: CASSLASQPQYF. Combining the CDR3 with reference TRBV7-8 and TRBJ2-7 gives the whole variable domain GAGVSQSPRYKVAKRGQDVALRCDPISGHVSLFWYQQALGQGPEFLTYFQNEAQLDKSGLPSDRFFAERPEGSVSTLKIQRTQQEDSAVYLCASSLASQPQYFGPGTRLTVT.